The rows below give T cell receptor beta chains drawn from one sample of a study of PD-L1 blockade in urothelial cancer. Clones were sequenced by immunoSEQ multiplex PCR, and TCRdb holds only the in-frame ones, with some missing. The table shows roughly 45,000 clones, with roughly 85% occurring only once. The sample consisted of PBMCs, taken around atezolizumab (anti-PD-L1) treatment. These receptors were obtained from a man in his fifties or sixties with urothelial cancer. The CDR3 runs from the conserved cysteine through the conserved F or W. The order of the fields is clone size, J gene, D gene, V gene, CDR3 protein, CDR3 DNA. The D gene is left open where the match is weak. Some rows have no size entry. The others give once, few or many, or a class for an expanded clone.

>.|TRBJ2-2|.|TRBV19
CASSIGELGLVPGELFF
TGTGCCAGTAGTATAGGGGAACTAGGCCTTGTCCCCGGGGAGCTGTTTTTT
>.|TRBJ1-1|.|TRBV20-1
CSARWGPEAFF
TGCAGTGCTAGATGGGGCCCTGAAGCTTTCTTT
>few|TRBJ2-1|.|TRBV11-3
CASSLDINEQFF
TGTGCCAGCAGCTTAGACATCAATGAGCAGTTCTTC
>.|TRBJ2-2|.|TRBV7-2
CASSANLFGRELGTGELFF
TGTGCCAGCAGCGCAAACCTTTTCGGACGGGAATTGGGGACCGGGGAGCTGTTTTTT
>.|TRBJ1-1|.|TRBV7-2
CASSLGGPYTEAFF
TGTGCCAGCAGCTTGGGGGGGCCTTACACTGAAGCTTTCTTT
>.|TRBJ1-4|TRBD1|TRBV28
CASTDQGAANEKLFF
TGTGCCAGCACCGATCAGGGGGCAGCTAATGAAAAACTGTTTTTT
>.|TRBJ1-3|.|TRBV7-9
CASSLDGRGNTIYF
TGTGCCAGCAGCTTAGATGGTCGGGGAAACACCATATATTTT
>.|TRBJ1-2|TRBD1|TRBV4-1
CASSQTTGVDYGYTF
TGCGCCAGCAGCCAAACGACAGGGGTGGACTATGGCTACACCTTC
>.|TRBJ2-3|TRBD2|TRBV9
CASSVEMRGEGTQYF
TGTGCCAGCAGCGTAGAGATGCGGGGGGAAGGGACGCAGTATTTT
>.|TRBJ2-3|.|TRBV30
CAWSDTGQGGDTQYF
TGTGCCTGGAGTGACACCGGACAGGGAGGGGATACGCAGTATTTT
>.|TRBJ2-7|.|TRBV15
CATSRASDSYEQYF
TGTGCCACCAGCAGAGCATCGGACAGCTACGAGCAGTACTTC
>few|TRBJ2-1|.|TRBV6-1
CASTEGIDPNEQFF
TGTGCCAGCACCGAGGGAATAGACCCCAATGAGCAGTTCTTC
>few|TRBJ2-1|.|TRBV9
CASSATLTRAEQFF
TGTGCCAGCAGCGCGACGCTAACTAGAGCTGAGCAGTTCTTC
>.|TRBJ1-2|.|TRBV7-9
CASSPPLEGMGSGYTF
TGTGCCAGCAGCCCACCACTAGAGGGAATGGGTTCCGGCTACACCTTC
>once|TRBJ1-1|.|TRBV27
CASSLSIYRLNTEAFF
TGTGCCAGCAGTTTATCGATTTACAGATTGAACACTGAAGCTTTCTTT
>.|TRBJ2-7|TRBD2|TRBV28
CASSFLAGAYEQYF
TGTGCCAGCAGTTTTCTAGCGGGGGCCTACGAGCAGTACTTC
>.|TRBJ2-1|.|TRBV21-1
CASSKLRSGGNSYNEQFF
TGTGCCAGCAGCAAGCTCCGTTCCGGGGGAAACTCCTACAATGAGCAGTTCTTC
>.|TRBJ2-3|TRBD2|TRBV4-2
CASSQTTSGGYIDTQYF
TGTGCCAGCAGCCAAACTACTAGCGGGGGGTATATAGATACGCAGTATTTT